A single T cell receptor beta chain is shown here with its context. There is no known antigen for this receptor. It has no much larger one-base neighbor in the sample; base qualities were not kept. Relative to germline, V is 3 bases shorter and J is 7 bases shorter, with 17 bases between their ends. Including the terminal cysteine and phenylalanine, the CDR3 comprises 15 residues. Only CDR3 DNA is held: 45 bases, read in frame from base 1. Taken from the germline V gene, the CDR1 and CDR2 loops are SGHDT and YYEEEE. The data originate from a study of a mutant IDH1 vaccine in newly diagnosed glioma (dated by TCRdb to the early 2020s). Broadly, across the study: Vaccination started 4-6 weeks after radiotherapy alone, or was given together with temozolomide cycles in the groups whose treatment included chemotherapy. Peripheral blood was drawn at six visits: V03 (baseline), V05, V07, V10, V12 and V13. Longitudinal TCRB deep sequencing was performed for about two dozen treated patients wherever samples were available for exploratory analyses. Of the roughly 30 treated patients, around 62% were male and around 40% were female, and a mean age of around 40 years was recorded. The week-35 safety follow-up took place at visit V12, and the week-47 end of study took place at visit V13. Prior to enrollment, patients had been given standard therapy consisting of radiotherapy alone, temozolomide alone, or radiochemotherapy with temozolomide, with the combination given to most patients. Study-level results and caveats: Immune responses induced by the vaccine were seen in approximately 93% of patients across multiple MHC alleles. The authors stated that sample limitations prevented analyses of patient blood samples from being reproduced. Pseudoprogression appeared unrelated to alterations in the top peripheral T cell clonotypes detected by TCRB sequencing. Selection of PBMC samples for TCRB deep sequencing was based on availability.

The library was generated by the immunoSEQ multiplex PCR assay. Rearranged TCR beta chain sequences were amplified with the hsTCRB Kit following the manufacturer's protocol. Sequencing of TCRB libraries was carried out on an Illumina MiSeq. On the authors' methods: The kit vendor's proprietary platform handled demultiplexing, trimming and gene mapping. As stored in TCRdb, this immuneACCESS dataset retains in-frame rearrangements with V and J assigned. A fraction of the clones does not appear; measured against another copy, unresolved V genes explain less than half of the discrepancy, and the remainder lacks a known reason. That table is the source of V, J and clone size, and D and trimming were worked out from the DNA. Here the sample has 35,000 to 50,000 clones; 75% to 85% occur a single time. The ten largest account for 4.5% to 5.5% of the sample. Read against the paper, the sample's time point label means: week 35, safety follow-up. Each vaccine dose was 300 ug of a 20-mer mutant IDH1 peptide in Montanide, given subcutaneously with topical imiquimod. Patients received eight vaccinations in weeks 1, 3, 5, 7, 11, 15, 19 and 23, corresponding to visits V03 through V10. Newly diagnosed WHO grade 3 or 4 IDH1-mutant astrocytomas showing loss of nuclear ATRX were present in the donors. The samples were drawn from NOA16, a multicentre, single-arm, open-label phase I trial in Germany that tested a mutant IDH1 peptide vaccine in humans for the first time. Genomic DNA for TCRB sequencing was isolated from EDTA blood with the DNeasy Blood and Tissue Kit.

The sequence links TRBV5-6 to TRBJ2-1; there is no confident call for the D gene. This receptor was identified in a woman aged 45-65 years with glioma. This material consisted of PBMCs, taken from a glioma patient whose treatment included an IDH1 peptide vaccine. The DNA reads as follows: TGTGCCAGCAGCTGGTGGGTTTGGGCCGGAAATGAGCAGTTCTTC. The encoded protein is CASSWWVWAGNEQFF.